What follows are 2 T cell receptor beta chains derived from one specimen sequenced in a study of T-cell memory formation after mild COVID-19 (dated by TCRdb to about 2021). Library preparation employed 5' RACE. Sequencing relied on an Illumina NovaSeq 6000. TCRdb trimmed public reads at Q25 via fastp, called clones via MiXCR and kept in-frame beta chains. Rows with a matching CDR3 protein are joined into one entry that keeps the most common DNA and genes. For this sample there are about 500,000 distinct CDR3 sequences; roughly 20% appear just once. In total, the top ten clones hold about an eighth of the sample. The sequenced sample was PBMCs or a T cell subset sorted from them (not recorded which). These receptors originate from an adult woman who had mild COVID-19 (a few samples of this study predate the infection). The sample titles of this study are shuffled in the database, so cell type and time point are left out; the donor was told from shared clones.

This chain connects TRBV6-2 or TRBV6-3 to TRBJ1-2, with 7 bases identical to TRBD1. From germline, CDR1 is MNHEY and CDR2 SVGEGT. The trim removed 7 bases at V and 4 bases at J, leaving 6 bases unmatched. This CDR3 comprises 13 residues. The CDR3 DNA reads as TGTGCCAGCACCTTGACAGGGACCTATGGCTACACCTTC. Protein: CASTLTGTYGYTF.

J is TRBJ2-5 and V is TRBV5-1; D remains ambiguous. The CDR3 is made up of 13 amino acids. V lost 0 bases and J 3 bases, leaving 6 bases between the germline ends. Per the germline V gene, CDR1 is SGHRS and CDR2 is YFSETQ. CDR3 sequence (DNA): TGCGCCAGCAGCTTGGTAATTGAAGAGACCCAGTACTTC. It is translated as CASSLVIEETQYF. Full variable domain (remainder filled in from reference TRBV5-1 and TRBJ2-5): KAGVTQTPRYLIKTRGQQVTLSCSPISGHRSVSWYQQTPGQGLQFLFEYFSETQRNKGNFPGRFSGRQFSNSRSEMNVSTLELGDSALYLCASSLVIEETQYFGPGTRLLVL.